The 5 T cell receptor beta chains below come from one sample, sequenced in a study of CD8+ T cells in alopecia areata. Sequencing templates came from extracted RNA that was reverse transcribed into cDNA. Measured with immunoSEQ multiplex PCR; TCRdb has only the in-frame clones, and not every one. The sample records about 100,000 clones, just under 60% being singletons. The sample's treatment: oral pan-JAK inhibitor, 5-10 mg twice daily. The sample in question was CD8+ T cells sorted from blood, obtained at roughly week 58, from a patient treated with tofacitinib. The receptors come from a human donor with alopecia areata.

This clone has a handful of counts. The CDR3 reads CASSMGPLGEQYF. CDR3 coding DNA: TGTGCCAGCAGCATGGGACCCTTGGGGGAGCAGTACTTC. The chain joins TRBV5-4 to TRBJ2-7; D could derive from TRBD1 or TRBD2 (5 bases each). Looked up from germline, CDR1 is SGHNT and CDR2 is YYREEE (reference sequence). Deletions cut 4 bases from V and 7 bases from J, with 15 bases between. The CDR3 length is 13 residues. Supplemented by reference TRBV5-4 and TRBJ2-7, the full variable domain reads ETGVTQSPTHLIKTRGQQVTLRCSSQSGHNTVSWYQQALGQGPQFIFQYYREEENGRGNFPPRFSGLQFPNYSSELNVNALELDDSALYLCASSMGPLGEQYFGPGTRLTVT.

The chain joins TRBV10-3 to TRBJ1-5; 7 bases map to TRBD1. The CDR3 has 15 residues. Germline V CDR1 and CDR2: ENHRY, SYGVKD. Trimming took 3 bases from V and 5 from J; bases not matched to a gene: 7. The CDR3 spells CAISDEGGRDQPQHF. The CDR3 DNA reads TGTGCCATCAGTGATGAAGGGGGCAGGGATCAGCCCCAGCATTTT.

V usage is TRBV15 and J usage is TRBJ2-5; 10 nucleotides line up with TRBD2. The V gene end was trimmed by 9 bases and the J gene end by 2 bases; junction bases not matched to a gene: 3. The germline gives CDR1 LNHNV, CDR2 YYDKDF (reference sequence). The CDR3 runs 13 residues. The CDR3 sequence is CATQRGGQETQYF. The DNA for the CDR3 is TGTGCCACACAGCGGGGGGGACAAGAGACCCAGTACTTC.

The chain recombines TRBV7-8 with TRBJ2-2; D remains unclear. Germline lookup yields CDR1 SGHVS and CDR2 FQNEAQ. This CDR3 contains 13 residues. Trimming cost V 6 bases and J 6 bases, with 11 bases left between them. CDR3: CASSPGVSGELFF. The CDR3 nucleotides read TGTGCCAGCAGTCCTGGTGTGTCCGGGGAGCTGTTTTTT.

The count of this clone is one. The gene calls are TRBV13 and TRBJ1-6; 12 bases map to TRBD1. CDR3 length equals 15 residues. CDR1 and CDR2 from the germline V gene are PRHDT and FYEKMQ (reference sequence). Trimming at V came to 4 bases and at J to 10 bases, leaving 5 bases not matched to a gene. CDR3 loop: CASSSGTGGLSPLHF. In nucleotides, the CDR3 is TGTGCCAGCAGCTCGGGGACAGGGGGCTTATCACCCCTCCACTTT.